This is a list of T cell receptor beta chains from one sample in a study of blood T cell repertoires in COVID-19. Libraries were prepared by immunoSEQ multiplex PCR; TCRdb keeps only in-frame clonotypes and omits some of them. This table has tens of thousands of clones, more than 75% appearing once. Sequencing was done on a sample of peripheral blood. Receptor source: a woman aged 60-75 years with acute or convalescent COVID-19. CDR3s include the opening cysteine and the closing phenylalanine or tryptophan. The D gene is left open where the match is weak. Size values are once, few and many counts, or a class for expanded clones, and some rows have none.

d_call: -
clone_size: -
v_call: TRBV7-2
j_call: TRBJ2-7
cdr3_aa: CASSLGLTGLSSGSEQYF
cdr3_nt: TGTGCCAGCAGCTTAGGGCTTACTGGTTTGTCGAGCGGTTCCGAGCAGTACTTC

d_call: TRBD1
clone_size: once
v_call: TRBV5-1
j_call: TRBJ2-7
cdr3_aa: CASRYRQGGDEQYF
cdr3_nt: TGCGCCAGCAGGTATCGACAGGGTGGGGACGAGCAGTACTTC

d_call: TRBD1
clone_size: -
v_call: TRBV2
j_call: TRBJ2-7
cdr3_aa: CASSERGTGVNEQYF
cdr3_nt: TGTGCCAGCAGTGAAAGGGGGACAGGGGTGAACGAGCAGTACTTC

d_call: -
clone_size: -
v_call: TRBV18
j_call: TRBJ2-5
cdr3_aa: CASSPDGAGETQYF
cdr3_nt: TGTGCCAGCTCACCAGACGGGGCGGGGGAGACCCAGTACTTC

d_call: TRBD2
clone_size: once
v_call: TRBV28
j_call: TRBJ2-5
cdr3_aa: CASSFEAGGSQETQYF
cdr3_nt: TGTGCCAGCAGTTTTGAGGCGGGGGGTTCTCAAGAGACCCAGTACTTC

d_call: TRBD1
clone_size: -
v_call: TRBV28
j_call: TRBJ1-5
cdr3_aa: CASRGLDREGQPQHF
cdr3_nt: TGTGCCAGCAGGGGATTGGACAGGGAAGGCCAGCCCCAGCATTTT

d_call: TRBD1
clone_size: few
v_call: TRBV2
j_call: TRBJ1-4
cdr3_aa: CASGGQGRLEKLFF
cdr3_nt: TGTGCCAGCGGGGGACAGGGGCGCCTGGAAAAACTGTTTTTT

d_call: -
clone_size: -
v_call: TRBV11-3
j_call: TRBJ1-5
cdr3_aa: CASSLDRGSNQPQHF
cdr3_nt: TGTGCCAGCAGCTTAGACAGGGGAAGTAATCAGCCCCAGCATTTT

d_call: TRBD2
clone_size: -
v_call: TRBV7-2
j_call: TRBJ2-3
cdr3_aa: CASSDGTSGADTQYF
cdr3_nt: TGTGCCAGCAGCGATGGGACTAGCGGTGCAGATACGCAGTATTTT

d_call: TRBD1
clone_size: -
v_call: TRBV10-3
j_call: TRBJ1-6
cdr3_aa: CAISRDRDAHNSPLHF
cdr3_nt: TGTGCCATCAGCCGGGACAGGGACGCCCATAATTCACCCCTCCACTTT

d_call: -
clone_size: -
v_call: TRBV10-1
j_call: TRBJ2-1
cdr3_aa: CASSEKRSSYNEQFF
cdr3_nt: TGCGCCAGCAGTGAGAAGCGGTCATCCTACAATGAGCAGTTCTTC

d_call: -
clone_size: -
v_call: TRBV6-5
j_call: TRBJ2-7
cdr3_aa: CASSYTIQGHEQYF
cdr3_nt: TGTGCCAGCAGTTACACCATACAGGGCCACGAGCAGTACTTC

d_call: -
clone_size: -
v_call: TRBV7-9
j_call: TRBJ2-2
cdr3_aa: CAFLRATNTGELFF
cdr3_nt: TGTGCCTTTCTCAGGGCAACGAACACCGGGGAGCTGTTTTTT

d_call: TRBD2
clone_size: few
v_call: TRBV6-2/TRBV6-3
j_call: TRBJ2-7
cdr3_aa: CASSPGGARDEQYF
cdr3_nt: TGTGCCAGCAGCCCCGGGGGGGCTCGTGACGAGCAGTACTTC

d_call: -
clone_size: few
v_call: TRBV29-1
j_call: TRBJ2-7
cdr3_aa: CSVEEEGQETYEQYF
cdr3_nt: TGCAGCGTTGAAGAGGAGGGTCAGGAGACCTACGAGCAGTACTTC

d_call: -
clone_size: -
v_call: TRBV5-1
j_call: TRBJ2-7
cdr3_aa: CASSFEGSDEQYF
cdr3_nt: TGCGCCAGCAGCTTCGAGGGTTCGGACGAGCAGTACTTC

d_call: TRBD2
clone_size: -
v_call: TRBV5-1
j_call: TRBJ2-3
cdr3_aa: CASIPGTKEDTQYF
cdr3_nt: TGCGCCAGCATTCCCGGGACTAAAGAAGATACGCAGTATTTT

d_call: TRBD1
clone_size: -
v_call: TRBV3-1/TRBV3-2
j_call: TRBJ1-2
cdr3_aa: CASSHRDRGIYGYTF
cdr3_nt: TGTGCCAGCAGCCACCGGGACAGGGGAATCTATGGCTACACCTTC

d_call: -
clone_size: -
v_call: TRBV29-1
j_call: TRBJ2-1
cdr3_aa: CSVRRVYEQFF
cdr3_nt: TGCAGCGTTCGCAGGGTCTACGAGCAGTTCTTC

d_call: TRBD1
clone_size: few
v_call: TRBV7-9
j_call: TRBJ2-2
cdr3_aa: CASSSGQGNTGELFF
cdr3_nt: TGTGCCAGCAGCTCCGGACAGGGGAACACCGGGGAGCTGTTTTTT

d_call: -
clone_size: -
v_call: TRBV27
j_call: TRBJ2-7
cdr3_aa: CASSWGGGTYEQYF
cdr3_nt: TGTGCCAGCAGTTGGGGAGGGGGTACCTACGAGCAGTACTTC

d_call: TRBD1
clone_size: -
v_call: TRBV28
j_call: TRBJ1-3
cdr3_aa: CASRTPQGAPGNTIYF
cdr3_nt: TGTGCCAGCCGAACACCTCAGGGGGCGCCGGGAAACACCATATATTTT

d_call: -
clone_size: -
v_call: TRBV5-1
j_call: TRBJ1-4
cdr3_aa: CASREAGVEKLFF
cdr3_nt: TGCGCCAGCAGGGAGGCAGGAGTCGAAAAACTGTTTTTT

d_call: -
clone_size: -
v_call: TRBV29-1
j_call: TRBJ1-1
cdr3_aa: CSAGEHMNTEAFF
cdr3_nt: TGCAGCGCCGGGGAGCACATGAACACTGAAGCTTTCTTT

d_call: -
clone_size: -
v_call: TRBV7-2
j_call: TRBJ1-2
cdr3_aa: CASSSEGGGYTF
cdr3_nt: TGTGCCAGCAGCTCCGAAGGGGGTGGCTACACCTTC

d_call: -
clone_size: -
v_call: TRBV12-3/TRBV12-4
j_call: TRBJ1-6
cdr3_aa: CASSLGRGSPLHF
cdr3_nt: TGTGCCAGCAGTTTGGGTCGAGGATCACCCCTCCACTTT

d_call: -
clone_size: -
v_call: TRBV7-9
j_call: TRBJ1-1
cdr3_aa: CASSPERNTEAFF
cdr3_nt: TGTGCCAGCAGCCCCGAGAGGAACACTGAAGCTTTCTTT

d_call: -
clone_size: -
v_call: TRBV27
j_call: TRBJ1-1
cdr3_aa: CASAITPGRMNTEAFF
cdr3_nt: TGTGCCAGCGCAATCACCCCCGGCAGGATGAACACTGAAGCTTTCTTT

d_call: -
clone_size: -
v_call: TRBV4-3
j_call: TRBJ2-5
cdr3_aa: CASSLEGGGQETQYF
cdr3_nt: TGCGCCAGCAGCCTTGAGGGGGGGGGCCAAGAGACCCAGTACTTC

d_call: TRBD2
clone_size: once
v_call: TRBV28
j_call: TRBJ2-7
cdr3_aa: CASTLGLAGLAGHNEQYF
cdr3_nt: TGTGCCAGCACCCTTGGTTTGGCGGGACTAGCGGGTCACAACGAGCAGTACTTC

d_call: -
clone_size: -
v_call: TRBV24-1
j_call: TRBJ2-5
cdr3_aa: CATSDPSGGGRETQYF
cdr3_nt: TGTGCCACCAGTGATCCCTCTGGGGGGGGGCGAGAGACCCAGTACTTC

d_call: -
clone_size: -
v_call: TRBV7-2
j_call: TRBJ1-2
cdr3_aa: CASSLAYRAPGGGYTF
cdr3_nt: TGTGCCAGCAGCTTGGCCTACAGGGCGCCGGGGGGTGGCTACACCTTC

d_call: -
clone_size: -
v_call: TRBV12-3/TRBV12-4
j_call: TRBJ2-5
cdr3_aa: CASSLGLQETQYF
cdr3_nt: TGTGCCAGCAGTTTAGGACTCCAAGAGACCCAGTACTTC

d_call: -
clone_size: few
v_call: TRBV28
j_call: TRBJ1-1
cdr3_aa: CASSSGTTAFF
cdr3_nt: TGTGCCAGCAGTTCGGGAACCACAGCTTTCTTT

d_call: TRBD1
clone_size: medium-sized
v_call: TRBV5-6
j_call: TRBJ1-6
cdr3_aa: CASSSMGQWNNSPLHF
cdr3_nt: TGTGCCAGCAGCTCGATGGGACAGTGGAATAATTCACCCCTCCACTTT

d_call: -
clone_size: -
v_call: TRBV7-2
j_call: TRBJ2-5
cdr3_aa: CASTGTGDGETQYF
cdr3_nt: TGTGCCAGCACCGGGACTGGGGATGGTGAGACCCAGTACTTC

d_call: -
clone_size: -
v_call: TRBV28
j_call: TRBJ1-1
cdr3_aa: CASSPGGSNTEAFF
cdr3_nt: TGTGCCAGCAGTCCGGGGGGATCGAACACTGAAGCTTTCTTT

d_call: TRBD2
clone_size: few
v_call: TRBV27
j_call: TRBJ2-7
cdr3_aa: CASSLLAGPLGEQYF
cdr3_nt: TGTGCCAGCAGTTTACTAGCGGGGCCCTTGGGCGAGCAGTACTTC

d_call: -
clone_size: -
v_call: TRBV15
j_call: TRBJ2-3
cdr3_aa: CATSRAGLTADTQYF
cdr3_nt: TGTGCCACCAGCAGGGCGGGGCTAACAGCCGATACGCAGTATTTT

d_call: TRBD1
clone_size: -
v_call: TRBV2
j_call: TRBJ1-6
cdr3_aa: CASKSGGHNSPLHF
cdr3_nt: TGTGCCAGCAAGTCAGGGGGCCATAATTCACCCCTCCACTTT

d_call: -
clone_size: -
v_call: TRBV29-1
j_call: TRBJ2-7
cdr3_aa: CSAGVHEQYF
cdr3_nt: TGCAGCGCCGGGGTCCACGAGCAGTACTTC

d_call: TRBD2
clone_size: few
v_call: TRBV2
j_call: TRBJ2-7
cdr3_aa: CASSEGRTSGATISYEQYF
cdr3_nt: TGTGCCAGCAGTGAAGGGAGGACTAGCGGGGCCACCATCTCCTACGAGCAGTACTTC